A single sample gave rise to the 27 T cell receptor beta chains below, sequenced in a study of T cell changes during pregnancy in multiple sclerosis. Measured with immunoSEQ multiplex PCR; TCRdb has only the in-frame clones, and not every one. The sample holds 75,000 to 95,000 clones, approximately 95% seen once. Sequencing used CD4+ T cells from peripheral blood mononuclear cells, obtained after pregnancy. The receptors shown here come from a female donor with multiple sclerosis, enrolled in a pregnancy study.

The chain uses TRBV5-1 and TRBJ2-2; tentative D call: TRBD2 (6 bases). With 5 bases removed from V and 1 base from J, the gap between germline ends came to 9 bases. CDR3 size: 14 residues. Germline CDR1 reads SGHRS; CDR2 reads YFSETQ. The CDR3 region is CASRLALNTGELFF. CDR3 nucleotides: TGCGCCAGCAGGCTAGCGTTGAACACCGGGGAGCTGTTTTTT.

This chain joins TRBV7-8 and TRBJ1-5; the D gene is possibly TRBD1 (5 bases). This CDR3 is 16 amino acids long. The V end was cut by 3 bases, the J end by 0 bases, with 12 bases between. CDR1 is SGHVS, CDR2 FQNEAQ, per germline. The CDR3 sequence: CASSFHQGNSNQPQHF. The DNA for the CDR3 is TGTGCCAGCAGCTTCCATCAGGGAAATAGCAATCAGCCCCAGCATTTT.

This chain's CDR3 is CASSYRVSPTDTQYF. The CDR3 DNA sequence: TGTGCCAGCAGTTACCGGGTTAGCCCCACAGATACGCAGTATTTT. The gene calls are TRBV6-5 and TRBJ2-3; D unresolved. CDR1 MNHEY and CDR2 SVGAGI come from the germline V gene. The CDR3 is 15 amino acids. Trimming shortened V by 2 bases and J by 2 bases, and 11 bases separated the two germline ends.

The CDR3 sequence: CAWSGRGQGLRGYTF. The CDR3 DNA follows: TGTGCCTGGAGTGGTCGGGGACAGGGATTGCGTGGCTACACCTTC. V is TRBV30 and J is TRBJ1-2; 9 nucleotides agree with TRBD1. The CDR3 covers 15 residues. V was clipped by 1 base and J by 7 bases; unmatched bases: 10. Looked up from germline, CDR1 is GTSNPN and CDR2 is SVGIG (reference sequence).

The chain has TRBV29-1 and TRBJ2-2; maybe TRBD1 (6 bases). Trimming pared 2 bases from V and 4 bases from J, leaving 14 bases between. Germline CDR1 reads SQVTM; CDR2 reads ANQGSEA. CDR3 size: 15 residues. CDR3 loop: CSVEMGAGATGELFF. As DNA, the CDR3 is TGCAGCGTTGAAATGGGGGCTGGGGCCACCGGGGAGCTGTTTTTT.

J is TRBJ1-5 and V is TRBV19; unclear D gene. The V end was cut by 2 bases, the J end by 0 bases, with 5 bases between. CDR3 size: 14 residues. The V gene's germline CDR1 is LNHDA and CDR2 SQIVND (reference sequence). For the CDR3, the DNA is TGTGCCAGTAGTATAACACATAGCAATCAGCCCCAGCATTTT. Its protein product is CASSITHSNQPQHF.

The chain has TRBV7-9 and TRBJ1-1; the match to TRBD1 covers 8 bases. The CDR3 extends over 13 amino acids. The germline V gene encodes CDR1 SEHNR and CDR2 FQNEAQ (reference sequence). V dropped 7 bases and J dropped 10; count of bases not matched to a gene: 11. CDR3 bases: TGTGCCAGCAAACATGGACAGGGTACCACAGCTTTCTTT. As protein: CASKHGQGTTAFF.

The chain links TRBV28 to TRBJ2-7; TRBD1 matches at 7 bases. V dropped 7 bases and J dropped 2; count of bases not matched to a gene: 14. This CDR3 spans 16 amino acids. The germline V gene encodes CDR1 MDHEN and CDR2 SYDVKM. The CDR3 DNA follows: TGTGCCAGCACCTCTAATAGCCGGGACAGCCCCTACGAGCAGTACTTC. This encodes CASTSNSRDSPYEQYF.

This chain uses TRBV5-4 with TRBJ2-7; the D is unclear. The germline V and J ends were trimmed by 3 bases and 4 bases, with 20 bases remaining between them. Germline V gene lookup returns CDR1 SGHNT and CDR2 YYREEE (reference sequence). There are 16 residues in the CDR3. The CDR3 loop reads CASSSPGRSPEYEQYF. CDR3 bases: TGTGCCAGCAGCTCCCCTGGAAGGAGCCCCGAATACGAGCAGTACTTC.

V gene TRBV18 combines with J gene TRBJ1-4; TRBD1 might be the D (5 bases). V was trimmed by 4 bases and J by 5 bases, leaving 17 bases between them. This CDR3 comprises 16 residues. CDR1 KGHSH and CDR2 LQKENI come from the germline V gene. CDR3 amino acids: CASSRSSTAGNEKLFF. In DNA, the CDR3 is TGTGCCAGCTCACGGTCCTCGACAGCTGGAAATGAAAAACTGTTTTTT.

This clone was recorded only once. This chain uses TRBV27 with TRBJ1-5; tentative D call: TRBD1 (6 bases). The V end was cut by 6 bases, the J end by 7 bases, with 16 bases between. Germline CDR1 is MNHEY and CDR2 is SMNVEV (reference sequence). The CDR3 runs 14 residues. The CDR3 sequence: CASSKGGGAQPQHF. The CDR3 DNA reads TGTGCCAGCAGCAAAGGGGGGGGCGCCCAGCCCCAGCATTTT.

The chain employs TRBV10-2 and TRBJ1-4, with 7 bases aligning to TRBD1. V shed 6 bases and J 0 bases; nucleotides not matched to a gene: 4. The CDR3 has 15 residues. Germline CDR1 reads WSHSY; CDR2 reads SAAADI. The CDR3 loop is CASSTGAATNEKLFF. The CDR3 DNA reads TGCGCCAGCAGCACAGGGGCTGCAACTAATGAAAAACTGTTTTTT.

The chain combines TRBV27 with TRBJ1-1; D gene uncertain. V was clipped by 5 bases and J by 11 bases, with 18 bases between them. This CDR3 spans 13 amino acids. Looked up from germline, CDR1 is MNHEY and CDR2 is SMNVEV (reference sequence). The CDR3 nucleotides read TGTGCCAGCAGTCCCCGAGTTTCAGGAAAGGCTTTCTTT. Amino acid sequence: CASSPRVSGKAFF.

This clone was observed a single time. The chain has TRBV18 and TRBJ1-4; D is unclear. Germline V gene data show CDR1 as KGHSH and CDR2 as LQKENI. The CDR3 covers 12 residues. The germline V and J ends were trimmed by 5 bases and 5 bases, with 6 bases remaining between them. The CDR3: CASSFRNEKLFF. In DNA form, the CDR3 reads TGTGCCAGCTCATTCAGGAATGAAAAACTGTTTTTT.

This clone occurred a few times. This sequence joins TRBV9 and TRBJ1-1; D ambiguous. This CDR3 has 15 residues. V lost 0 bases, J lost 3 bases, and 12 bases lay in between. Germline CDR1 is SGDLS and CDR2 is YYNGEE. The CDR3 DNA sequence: TGTGCCAGCAGCGTAGTATCCGGGAGGTACACTGAAGCTTTCTTT. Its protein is CASSVVSGRYTEAFF.

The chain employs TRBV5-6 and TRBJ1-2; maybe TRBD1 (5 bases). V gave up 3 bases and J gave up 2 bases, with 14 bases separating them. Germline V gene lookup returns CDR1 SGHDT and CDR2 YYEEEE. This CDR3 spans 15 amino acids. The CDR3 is CASSWVTGSNYGYTF. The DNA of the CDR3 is TGTGCCAGCAGCTGGGTCACAGGATCAAACTATGGCTACACCTTC.

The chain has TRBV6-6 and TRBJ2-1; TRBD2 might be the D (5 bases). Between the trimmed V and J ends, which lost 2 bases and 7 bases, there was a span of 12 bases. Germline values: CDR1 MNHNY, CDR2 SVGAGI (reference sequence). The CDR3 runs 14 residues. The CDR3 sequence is CASSYPPEANEQFF. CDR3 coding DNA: TGTGCCAGCAGTTACCCTCCGGAGGCGAATGAGCAGTTCTTC.

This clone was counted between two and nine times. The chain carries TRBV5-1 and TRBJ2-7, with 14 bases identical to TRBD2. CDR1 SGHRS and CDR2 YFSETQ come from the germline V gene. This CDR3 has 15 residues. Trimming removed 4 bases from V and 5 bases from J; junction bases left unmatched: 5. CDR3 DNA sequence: TGCGCCAGCAGCCCAGGGACTAGCGGGAGCCACGAGCAGTACTTC. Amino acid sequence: CASSPGTSGSHEQYF.

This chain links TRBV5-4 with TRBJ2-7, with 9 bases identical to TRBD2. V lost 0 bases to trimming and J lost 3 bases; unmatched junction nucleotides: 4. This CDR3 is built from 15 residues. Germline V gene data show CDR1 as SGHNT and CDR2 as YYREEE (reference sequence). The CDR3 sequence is CASSLELAGHYEQYF. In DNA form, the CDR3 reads TGTGCCAGCAGCTTGGAGCTAGCGGGACACTACGAGCAGTACTTC.

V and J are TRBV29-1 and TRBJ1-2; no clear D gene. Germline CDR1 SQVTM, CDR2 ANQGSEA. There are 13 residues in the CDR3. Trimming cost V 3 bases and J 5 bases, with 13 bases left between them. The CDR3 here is CSVESSIRYGYTF. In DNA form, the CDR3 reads TGCAGCGTTGAGAGTAGCATACGATATGGCTACACCTTC.

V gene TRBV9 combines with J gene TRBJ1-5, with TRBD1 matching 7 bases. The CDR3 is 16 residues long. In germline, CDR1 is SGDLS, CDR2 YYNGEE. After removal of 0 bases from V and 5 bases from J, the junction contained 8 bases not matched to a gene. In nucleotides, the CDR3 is TGTGCCAGCAGCGTAGGGAGTGGGACAGCCGATCAGCCCCAGCATTTT. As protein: CASSVGSGTADQPQHF.

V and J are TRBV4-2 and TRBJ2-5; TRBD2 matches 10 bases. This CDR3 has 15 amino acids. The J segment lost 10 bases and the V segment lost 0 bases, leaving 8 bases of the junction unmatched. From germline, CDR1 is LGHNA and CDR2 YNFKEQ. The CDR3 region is CASSQDLGSGGGQYF. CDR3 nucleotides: TGTGCCAGCAGCCAAGATCTCGGGAGCGGGGGGGGCCAGTACTTC.

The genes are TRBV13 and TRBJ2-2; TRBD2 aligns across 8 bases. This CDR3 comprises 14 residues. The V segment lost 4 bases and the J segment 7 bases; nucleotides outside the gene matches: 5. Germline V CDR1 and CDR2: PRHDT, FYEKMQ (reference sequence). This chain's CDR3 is CASSSGLEDGELFF. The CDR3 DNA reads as TGTGCCAGCAGCTCGGGACTAGAGGACGGGGAGCTGTTTTTT. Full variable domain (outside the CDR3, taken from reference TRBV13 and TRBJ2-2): AAGVIQSPRHLIKEKRETATLKCYPIPRHDTVYWYQQGPGQDPQFLISFYEKMQSDKGSIPDRFSAQQFSDYHSELNMSSLELGDSALYFCASSSGLEDGELFFGEGSRLTVL.

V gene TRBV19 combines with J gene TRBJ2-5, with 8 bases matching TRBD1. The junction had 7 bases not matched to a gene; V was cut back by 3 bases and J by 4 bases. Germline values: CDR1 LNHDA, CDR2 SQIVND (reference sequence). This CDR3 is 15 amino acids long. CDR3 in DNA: TGTGCCAGTAGTATCGGACAGGGAGTAGGAGAGACCCAGTACTTC. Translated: CASSIGQGVGETQYF.

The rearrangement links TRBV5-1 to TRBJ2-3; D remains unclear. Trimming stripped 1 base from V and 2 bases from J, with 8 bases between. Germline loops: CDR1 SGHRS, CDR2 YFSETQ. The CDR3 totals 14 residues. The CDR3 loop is CASSLTVFTDTQYF. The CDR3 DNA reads TGCGCCAGCAGCTTGACAGTGTTCACAGATACGCAGTATTTT.

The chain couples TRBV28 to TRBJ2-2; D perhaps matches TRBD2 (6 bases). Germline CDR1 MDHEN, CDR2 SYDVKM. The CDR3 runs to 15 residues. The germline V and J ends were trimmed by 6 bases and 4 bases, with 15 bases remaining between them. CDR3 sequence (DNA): TGTGCCAGCAGCAGACTAGAGTGGGGCACCGGGGAGCTGTTTTTT. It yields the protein CASSRLEWGTGELFF. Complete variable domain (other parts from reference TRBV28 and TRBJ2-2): DVKVTQSSRYLVKRTGEKVFLECVQDMDHENMFWYRQDPGLGLRLIYFSYDVKMKEKGDIPEGYSVSREKKERFSLILESASTNQTSMYLCASSRLEWGTGELFFGEGSRLTVL.

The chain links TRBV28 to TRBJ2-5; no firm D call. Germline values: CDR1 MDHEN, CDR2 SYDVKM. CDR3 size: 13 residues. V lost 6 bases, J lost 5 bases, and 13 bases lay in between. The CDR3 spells CASSFATRETQYF. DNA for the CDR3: TGTGCCAGCAGCTTTGCTACGCGGGAGACCCAGTACTTC.